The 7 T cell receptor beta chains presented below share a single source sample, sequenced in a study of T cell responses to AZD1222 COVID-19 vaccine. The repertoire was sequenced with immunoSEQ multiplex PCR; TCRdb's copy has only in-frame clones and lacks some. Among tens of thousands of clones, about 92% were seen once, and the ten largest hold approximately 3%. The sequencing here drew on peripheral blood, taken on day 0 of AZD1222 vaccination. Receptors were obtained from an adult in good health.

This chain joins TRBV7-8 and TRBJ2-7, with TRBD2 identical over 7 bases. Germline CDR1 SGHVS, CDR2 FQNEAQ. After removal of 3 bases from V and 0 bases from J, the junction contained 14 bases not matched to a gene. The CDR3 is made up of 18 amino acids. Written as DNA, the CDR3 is TGTGCCAGCAGCTTTTTGGGTGAGGTAGCGGGTAGCTCCTACGAGCAGTACTTC. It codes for CASSFLGEVAGSSYEQYF.

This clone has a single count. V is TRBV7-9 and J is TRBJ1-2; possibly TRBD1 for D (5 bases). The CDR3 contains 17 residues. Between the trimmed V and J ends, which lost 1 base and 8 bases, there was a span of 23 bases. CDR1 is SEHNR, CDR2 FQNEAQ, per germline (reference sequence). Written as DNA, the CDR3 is TGTGCCAGCAGCTTAGTAGCCTCCTGGGACTCCCTCGGGGGCTACACCTTC. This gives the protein CASSLVASWDSLGGYTF.

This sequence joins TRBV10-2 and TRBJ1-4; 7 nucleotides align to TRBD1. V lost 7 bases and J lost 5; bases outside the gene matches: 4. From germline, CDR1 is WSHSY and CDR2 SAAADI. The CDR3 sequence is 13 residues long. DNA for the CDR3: TGCGCCAGCAAGATACAGGGGAATGAAAAACTGTTTTTT. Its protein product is CASKIQGNEKLFF.

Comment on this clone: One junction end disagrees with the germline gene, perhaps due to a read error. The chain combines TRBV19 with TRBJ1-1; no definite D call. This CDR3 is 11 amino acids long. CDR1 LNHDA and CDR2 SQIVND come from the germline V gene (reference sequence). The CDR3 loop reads CASSIEGRDSF. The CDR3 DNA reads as TGTGCCAGTAGTATAGAGGGGAGAGACTCCTTT.

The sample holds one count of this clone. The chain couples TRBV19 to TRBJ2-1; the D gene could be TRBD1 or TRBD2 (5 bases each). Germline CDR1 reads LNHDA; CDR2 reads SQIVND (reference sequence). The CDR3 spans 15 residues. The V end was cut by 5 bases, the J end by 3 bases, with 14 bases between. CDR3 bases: TGTGCCAGTAGTCCCCTCCGGGGCTACTACAATGAGCAGTTCTTC. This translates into CASSPLRGYYNEQFF.

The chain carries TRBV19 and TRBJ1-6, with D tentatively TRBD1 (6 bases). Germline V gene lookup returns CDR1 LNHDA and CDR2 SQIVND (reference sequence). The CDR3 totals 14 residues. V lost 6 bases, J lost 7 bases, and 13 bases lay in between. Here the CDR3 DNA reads TGTGCCAGTAGGGGGGGGCCCCCCAATTCACCCCTCCACTTT. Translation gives CASRGGPPNSPLHF.

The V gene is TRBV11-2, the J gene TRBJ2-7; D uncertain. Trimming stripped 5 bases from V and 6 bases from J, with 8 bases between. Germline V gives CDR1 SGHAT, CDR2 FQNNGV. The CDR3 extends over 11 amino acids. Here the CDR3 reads CASSDRLEQYF. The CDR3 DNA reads TGTGCCAGCAGCGATCGACTCGAGCAGTACTTC.